This is a list of T cell receptor beta chains from one sample in a study of shared clonotypes between healthy human individuals. Method: immunoSEQ multiplex PCR; TCRdb's copy keeps in-frame clones and lacks some. The table records a few hundred thousand clones, 74% of them present only once. The sequencing sample was made of memory CD4+ T cells sorted from blood. These receptor sequences come from a man aged 25 to 45 in good health. Both conserved end residues are part of each CDR3. The D gene is left open where the match is weak. Clone size is not always given. Where it is, it says once, few, many or a class for expanded clones.

v_gene: TRBV18
abundance: NA
d_gene: NA
j_gene: TRBJ2-3
CDR3nt: TGTGCCAGCTCACCACTAGCGGCTCGGCAAGGTACGCAGTATTTT
CDR3aa: CASSPLAARQGTQYF

v_gene: TRBV28
abundance: NA
d_gene: NA
j_gene: TRBJ2-2
CDR3nt: TGTGCCAGCAGTTTACTAACAGTTGGCGGGGAGCTGTTTTTT
CDR3aa: CASSLLTVGGELFF

v_gene: TRBV7-9
abundance: NA
d_gene: NA
j_gene: TRBJ2-5
CDR3nt: TGTGCCAGCAGCTTAGATCCGAAAGAGACCCAGTACTTC
CDR3aa: CASSLDPKETQYF

v_gene: TRBV5-6
abundance: once
d_gene: TRBD1
j_gene: TRBJ2-7
CDR3nt: TGTGCCAGCAGCTTTACGGGACAGGGGTTCTACGAGCAGTACTTC
CDR3aa: CASSFTGQGFYEQYF

v_gene: TRBV7-2
abundance: few
d_gene: NA
j_gene: TRBJ2-7
CDR3nt: TGTGCCAGCAGCCCAGGGTCTTTTATCAACGAGCAGTACTTC
CDR3aa: CASSPGSFINEQYF

v_gene: TRBV10-1
abundance: NA
d_gene: NA
j_gene: TRBJ2-3
CDR3nt: TGCGCCAGCAGTGATGAGTATACGCAGTATTTT
CDR3aa: CASSDEYTQYF

v_gene: TRBV2
abundance: NA
d_gene: NA
j_gene: TRBJ2-5
CDR3nt: TGTGCCAGCGTGAACAGTGGAGAGACCCAGTACTTC
CDR3aa: CASVNSGETQYF

v_gene: TRBV6-5
abundance: NA
d_gene: NA
j_gene: TRBJ1-3
CDR3nt: TGTGCCACCTCAAGGGACTCTGGAAACACCATATATTTT
CDR3aa: CATSRDSGNTIYF

v_gene: TRBV27
abundance: NA
d_gene: NA
j_gene: TRBJ2-7
CDR3nt: TGTGCCAGCAGTTCCCGGGGTAGCGGCCCCTACGAGCAGTACTTC
CDR3aa: CASSSRGSGPYEQYF

v_gene: TRBV5-4
abundance: NA
d_gene: TRBD2
j_gene: TRBJ2-7
CDR3nt: TGTGCCAGCAGCTCGCGGACTAGCGGATCCTACGAGCAGTACTTC
CDR3aa: CASSSRTSGSYEQYF

v_gene: TRBV6-5
abundance: NA
d_gene: TRBD1
j_gene: TRBJ1-5
CDR3nt: TGTGCCAGCAGTTACTCGACAGGGGAACAGCCCCAGCATTTT
CDR3aa: CASSYSTGEQPQHF

v_gene: TRBV6-5
abundance: NA
d_gene: NA
j_gene: TRBJ1-1
CDR3nt: TGTGCCAGCAGTTACTCCTTTTGGCAGGCGTTTGAAGCTTTCTTT
CDR3aa: CASSYSFWQAFEAFF

v_gene: TRBV5-1
abundance: NA
d_gene: NA
j_gene: TRBJ1-4
CDR3nt: TGCGCCAGCAGAGTCGGAGGGAATGAAAAACTGTTTTTT
CDR3aa: CASRVGGNEKLFF

v_gene: TRBV6-5
abundance: once
d_gene: NA
j_gene: TRBJ1-3
CDR3nt: TGTGCCAGCAGTTACTCGGACGGCGGAAACACCATATATTTT
CDR3aa: CASSYSDGGNTIYF

v_gene: TRBV2
abundance: NA
d_gene: NA
j_gene: TRBJ2-3
CDR3nt: TGTGCCAGCAGTGAATATGGTACTGAGTGGGTCACAGATACGCAGTATTTT
CDR3aa: CASSEYGTEWVTDTQYF

v_gene: TRBV27
abundance: NA
d_gene: NA
j_gene: TRBJ2-2
CDR3nt: TGTGCCAGCAGTTTATCCGGCCTCGGCAGGGATACCGGGGAGCTGTTTTTT
CDR3aa: CASSLSGLGRDTGELFF

v_gene: TRBV28
abundance: NA
d_gene: NA
j_gene: TRBJ2-7
CDR3nt: TGTGCCAGCAGTTTAAGCCGGGGTGAGCAGTACTTC
CDR3aa: CASSLSRGEQYF

v_gene: TRBV5-1
abundance: NA
d_gene: NA
j_gene: TRBJ2-1
CDR3nt: TGCGCCAGCAGCTTGGTGCTAGATAACATTGAGCAGTTCTTC
CDR3aa: CASSLVLDNIEQFF

v_gene: TRBV5-4
abundance: NA
d_gene: NA
j_gene: TRBJ2-1
CDR3nt: TGTGCCAGCAGCTCGGGACTCCGAAATGAGCAGTTCTTC
CDR3aa: CASSSGLRNEQFF

v_gene: TRBV5-1
abundance: NA
d_gene: NA
j_gene: TRBJ2-5
CDR3nt: TGCGCCAGCAGCTTGGGACGAGGATCGGGAGAGACCCAGTACTTC
CDR3aa: CASSLGRGSGETQYF

v_gene: TRBV28
abundance: NA
d_gene: NA
j_gene: TRBJ2-7
CDR3nt: TGTGCCAGCAACGTCGGGGCATTGCTACACGAGCAGTACTTC
CDR3aa: CASNVGALLHEQYF

v_gene: TRBV5-1
abundance: NA
d_gene: TRBD1
j_gene: TRBJ1-1
CDR3nt: TGCGCCAGCAGCTCCGGGACAGGGAGAATTTCGGACACTGAAGCTTTCTTT
CDR3aa: CASSSGTGRISDTEAFF

v_gene: TRBV27
abundance: NA
d_gene: NA
j_gene: TRBJ1-3
CDR3nt: TGTGCCAGCAGTGCCTCGAACAGGGGAAACACCATATATTTT
CDR3aa: CASSASNRGNTIYF